This T cell receptor beta chain derives from a study of CD8 T cells in ankylosing spondylitis (dated by TCRdb to the late 2010s). Study-level background: The study set out to find disease-linked TCR variants by profiling T cell receptor beta repertoires in ankylosing spondylitis patients and healthy donors. Peripheral blood was sampled, and synovial fluid was also collected from ankylosing spondylitis patients. The full study cohort comprised 20 to 25 ankylosing spondylitis patients and approximately 100 healthy donors.

According to the germline V gene (reference sequence), CDR1 reads SEHNR and CDR2 reads FQNEAQ. V was cut back by 5 bases and J by 2 bases, leaving a gap of 15 bases between them. From its cysteine to its phenylalanine, the CDR3 spans 15 amino acids. Only the CDR3 portion is preserved as DNA: 45 bases, with reading frame beginning at the first base. Overall study outcomes, separate from this receptor: Significant enrichment of the disease-linked clones was reported in matched synovial fluid samples from ankylosing spondylitis patients. A TCR beta motif of eight highly homologous amino acid variants appeared characteristic of blood from ankylosing spondylitis patients. The disease-linked clones had a CD8+ phenotype and were found at relatively low frequencies in peripheral blood. Some motif variants were previously reported in synovial fluid and blood of reactive arthritis patients, suggesting common disease-initiation mechanisms.

This clonotype was recorded many times. What antigen it recognizes has not been identified. Per-base qualities were not stored, and no clone one base away is much larger. The data were produced on an Illumina HiSeq 2500. Quantitative 5'-RACE with molecular barcodes was used to prepare TCR beta libraries. The authors processed their data as follows. A new computational method, built on a probabilistic model of VDJ rearrangement, was used to identify disease-linked TCR variants. Using fastp at Q25 and MiXCR, TCRdb reprocessed the public reads and kept productive beta chains. Rows matching on CDR3 protein sequence are summarized as one entry with the most common DNA and genes. In this record, the V and J calls reflect TCRdb's handling and not the investigators' own analysis. For this sample the table gives tens of thousands of distinct CDR3 sequences, of which about 5.4% were detected only once. The ten top clones hold 2% to 2.5% of the sample.

This receptor was identified in a male donor with ankylosing spondylitis or in good health (not recorded which). Sequenced material: blood, either unsorted or a sorted T cell fraction (not recorded which). In this chain, TRBV7-9 is recombined with TRBJ2-5; perhaps TRBD1 is the D gene, with 5 bases matching. The CDR3 is CASSKEQVLQETQYF. DNA sequence: TGTGCCAGCAGCAAAGAACAGGTCCTTCAAGAGACCCAGTACTTC.